This T cell receptor beta chain was sequenced during a study of T cell repertoires in cytomegalovirus infection. Notes on the study in general: Dominant in the ex vivo response were TCR beta clonotypes restricted by HLA-C and specific for CMV.

Of note for this clonotype: Its cognate antigen is unknown.

TCRdb redid the calling of the reads with MiXCR, one entry per CDR3 protein. The data show hundreds of thousands of distinct CDR3 sequences, roughly 10% seen once. The CDR3 contains 13 residues. V lost 3 bases to trimming and J lost 11 bases, with 17 bases between them. Germline assignment: CDR1 SGDLS and CDR2 YYNGEE. This chain joins TRBV9 and TRBJ1-1; D is possibly TRBD1 (6 bases). The sequenced sample was PBMCs. This receptor was identified in a human donor in good health (CMV status not recorded). Some clones in this sample may be carry-over from other donors' samples. The CDR3: CASSGRQGPRAFF. CDR3 DNA sequence: TGTGCCAGCAGCGGAAGGCAGGGGCCCAGGGCTTTCTTT. The full variable domain, with the rest looked up from reference TRBV9 and TRBJ1-1, is DSGVTQTPKHLITATGQRVTLRCSPRSGDLSVYWYQQSLDQGLQFLIQYYNGEERAKGNILERFSAQQFPDLHSELNLSSLELGDSALYFCASSGRQGPRAFFGQGTRLTVV.